The 27 T cell receptor beta chains in this list originate from one sample, sequenced in a study of shared clonotypes between healthy human individuals. The naive CD8 population came from CD45RO-negative cells selected for CCR7, without terminally differentiated effector memory CD45RA+ cells. The protocol was immunoSEQ multiplex PCR, while the TCRdb copy is restricted to in-frame clones and leaves out a portion. The sample lists hundreds of thousands of clones, approximately 96% occurring once. Sequencing used naive CD8+ T cells sorted from blood. The receptors were sampled from a woman in her thirties in good health.

The chain has TRBV27 and TRBJ2-2, with 7 bases aligning to TRBD2. This CDR3 region has 15 residues. V lost 5 bases and J lost 5; bases outside the gene matches: 8. Germline CDR1 reads MNHEY; CDR2 reads SMNVEV (reference sequence). The CDR3 nucleotides read TGTGCCAGCAGTGGAGGGACGGGAGGTACCGGGGAGCTGTTTTTT. Translated: CASSGGTGGTGELFF.

The chain combines TRBV6-5 with TRBJ2-3, with 11 nucleotides matching TRBD2. In germline, CDR1 is MNHEY, CDR2 SVGAGI. The V gene end was trimmed by 5 bases and the J gene end by 7 bases; junction bases not matched to a gene: 8. This CDR3 has 15 residues. The CDR3 DNA reads TGTGCCAGCAGTCCGATAACTAGCGGGAGTCATACGCAGTATTTT. Protein: CASSPITSGSHTQYF.

The rearrangement links TRBV28 to TRBJ2-2; TRBD1 matches 8 bases. The V and J ends lost 8 bases and 3 bases, in that order; junction bases with no gene match: 11. CDR1 is MDHEN, CDR2 SYDVKM, per germline. CDR3 length: 16 residues. In DNA, the CDR3 is TGTGCCAGCCAACCCCCGGACAGGGAGGACACCGGGGAGCTGTTTTTT. Its protein is CASQPPDREDTGELFF. The entire variable domain, with the rest obtained from reference TRBV28 and TRBJ2-2, is as follows: DVKVTQSSRYLVKRTGEKVFLECVQDMDHENMFWYRQDPGLGLRLIYFSYDVKMKEKGDIPEGYSVSREKKERFSLILESASTNQTSMYLCASQPPDREDTGELFFGEGSRLTVL.

The table lists this clone with a count of one. The chain employs TRBV28 and TRBJ1-5, with D uncertain. CDR1 and CDR2 from the germline V gene are MDHEN and SYDVKM. This CDR3 comprises 15 residues. V dropped 4 bases and J dropped 0 bases, with 10 bases sitting between them. CDR3 DNA sequence: TGTGCCAGCAGTTCAGTCTCCTATAGCAATCAGCCCCAGCATTTT. This sequence encodes CASSSVSYSNQPQHF.

As to this clone: The same CDR3 is also encoded by other DNA sequences in this sample. The genes are TRBV27 and TRBJ2-1; 8 bases are a match to TRBD2. After removal of 6 bases from V and 3 bases from J, the junction contained 10 bases not matched to a gene. In germline, CDR1 is MNHEY, CDR2 SMNVEV (reference sequence). This CDR3 has 16 residues. CDR3 region: CASSLSGTSGYNEQFF. As DNA, the CDR3 is TGTGCCAGCAGCCTCAGCGGAACTAGCGGCTACAATGAGCAGTTCTTC.

The chain employs TRBV27 and TRBJ2-5, with TRBD2 matching 9 bases. The CDR3 length is 17 residues. J was trimmed by 1 base and V by 5 bases; bases with no gene match: 11. Germline V gene data show CDR1 as MNHEY and CDR2 as SMNVEV (reference sequence). The CDR3 nucleotides are TGTGCCAGCAGTCGGGATTTCGCGGGAGGGATCCAAGAGACCCAGTACTTC. This codes for CASSRDFAGGIQETQYF.

V gene TRBV7-6 combines with J gene TRBJ2-3; 9 bases fit TRBD2. The ends lost 5 bases at V and 6 bases at J; junction bases unmatched: 12. This CDR3 spans 16 amino acids. CDR1 and CDR2 from the germline V gene are SGHVS and FNYEAQ. In DNA form, the CDR3 reads TGTGCCAGCAGCATTAGGGTAGCGGGAGCAGGGGATACGCAGTATTTT. This translates into CASSIRVAGAGDTQYF.

This clone appeared once. CDR3 protein: CVRSRLAGSCRGKETQYF. In DNA, the CDR3 is TGTGTCAGAAGCCGACTAGCGGGATCTTGTCGTGGGAAAGAGACCCAGTACTTC. The chain is built from TRBV7-5 and TRBJ2-5; no check of the table's D call, TRBD2, against the DNA was made. TRBV7-5 is tagged as a pseudogene. The CDR3 has 18 amino acids.

The chain is built from TRBV27 and TRBJ1-2; D not resolved. Germline V gene data show CDR1 as MNHEY and CDR2 as SMNVEV (reference sequence). The CDR3 is 13 amino acids. Trimming stripped 0 bases from V and 2 bases from J, with 4 bases between. CDR3 protein: CASSLSLNYGYTF. CDR3 sequence (DNA): TGTGCCAGCAGTTTATCTCTCAACTATGGCTACACCTTC.

The chain couples TRBV6-5 to TRBJ2-1, with D uncertain. Germline CDR1 reads MNHEY; CDR2 reads SVGAGI. V was cut by 5 bases and J by 9 bases, with 8 bases left in between. The CDR3 covers 11 residues. The DNA of the CDR3 is TGTGCCAGCAGTACCTACCTTGAGCAGTTCTTC. Translation gives CASSTYLEQFF.

The chain couples TRBV28 to TRBJ2-5; D is perhaps TRBD1 or TRBD2 (5 bases each). Trimming left V 7 bases short and J 1 base short, with 10 bases between. The V gene's germline CDR1 is MDHEN and CDR2 SYDVKM. This CDR3 has 13 residues. The chain's CDR3 is CASTRDLQETQYF. For the CDR3, the DNA is TGTGCCAGCACGAGGGACCTCCAAGAGACCCAGTACTTC.

The chain has TRBV19 and TRBJ2-3, with 7 bases fitting TRBD2. The CDR3 has 16 residues. V shed 2 bases and J 0 bases; nucleotides not matched to a gene: 5. CDR1 and CDR2 (germline): LNHDA, SQIVND (reference sequence). The CDR3 spells CASSISASGSTDTQYF. The CDR3, as DNA: TGTGCCAGTAGTATATCCGCTAGCGGCAGCACAGATACGCAGTATTTT.

This clone was detected only a few times. The chain joins TRBV5-6 to TRBJ2-7; D not resolved. Deletions cut 3 bases from V and 2 bases from J, with 9 bases between. CDR1 SGHDT and CDR2 YYEEEE come from the germline V gene. This CDR3 contains 13 residues. CDR3: CASSSAGTYEQYF. The CDR3 coding sequence is TGTGCCAGCAGCTCCGCCGGTACCTACGAGCAGTACTTC.

V usage is TRBV6-6 and J usage is TRBJ2-7; 9 nucleotides match TRBD2. V dropped 6 bases and J dropped 4; count of bases not matched to a gene: 13. The CDR3 contains 16 residues. CDR1 and CDR2 from the germline V gene are MNHNY and SVGAGI (reference sequence). CDR3 DNA: TGTGCCAGCAGGGGGGCTGTGCGGGAGGGCCGGTACGAGCAGTACTTC. Its translation: CASRGAVREGRYEQYF.

The rearrangement links TRBV7-9 to TRBJ2-1; TRBD2 matches 14 bases. This CDR3 has 15 residues. The trim removed 5 bases at V and 7 bases at J, leaving 4 bases unmatched. CDR1 is SEHNR, CDR2 FQNEAQ, per germline (reference sequence). This CDR3 is CASSGLAGGPNEQFF. CDR3 DNA sequence: TGTGCCAGCAGCGGACTAGCGGGAGGCCCTAATGAGCAGTTCTTC.

The CDR3, as DNA: TGTGCCAGCAGCCAGGGACAGTCCTACGAGCAGTACTTC. Amino acids: CASSQGQSYEQYF. The chain employs TRBV27 and TRBJ2-7, with 7 nucleotides matching TRBD1. The V gene's germline CDR1 is MNHEY and CDR2 SMNVEV (reference sequence). The CDR3 is made up of 13 amino acids. Trimming cost V 6 bases and J 1 base; bases outside gene matches: 3.

This clone was seen just once. This chain uses TRBV15 with TRBJ2-1; 8 bases agree with TRBD2. V lost 4 bases to trimming and J lost 1 base; unmatched junction nucleotides: 9. This CDR3 spans 17 amino acids. CDR1 and CDR2 from the germline V gene are LNHNV and YYDKDF (reference sequence). The CDR3 DNA sequence: TGTGCCACCAGCATGGAGCGGGAGATACAATCCTACAATGAGCAGTTCTTC. It codes for CATSMEREIQSYNEQFF.

Only one count was recorded for this clone. The chain carries TRBV4-1 and TRBJ1-1, with 9 nucleotides matching TRBD1. V shed 3 bases, J shed 1 base, and the junction held 3 bases outside the gene matches. This CDR3 comprises 15 residues. In germline, CDR1 is MGHRA, CDR2 YSYEKL. CDR3 in amino acids: CASSHDRGGNTEAFF. CDR3 sequence (DNA): TGCGCCAGCAGCCATGACAGGGGGGGGAACACTGAAGCTTTCTTT.

The chain uses TRBV21-1 and TRBJ2-7. TRBV21-1 has pseudogene status. The CDR3 is 16 residues long. This chain's CDR3 is CASSKVRGGRTYEQYF. In nucleotides, the CDR3 is TGTGCCAGCAGCAAAGTCCGGGGCGGTAGGACCTACGAGCAGTACTTC.

CDR3 nucleotides: TGCGCCAGCAGCCATGAAGAAAGGACAGCAACTAATGAAAAACTGTTTTTT. This translates into CASSHEERTATNEKLFF. The chain combines TRBV4-1 with TRBJ1-4, with D possibly TRBD1 on 6 matching bases. Germline CDR1 is MGHRA and CDR2 is YSYEKL. This CDR3 is 17 amino acids long. Deletions cut 3 bases from V and 0 bases from J, with 14 bases between.

The table lists this clone with a count of one. V and J are TRBV13 and TRBJ2-1, with D maybe TRBD2 (5 bases). Looked up from germline, CDR1 is PRHDT and CDR2 is FYEKMQ (reference sequence). V was shortened by 5 bases and J by 6 bases, with 23 bases between the two germline ends. The CDR3 runs to 17 residues. This chain's CDR3 is CASSPVETTSYSNEQFF. For the CDR3, the DNA is TGTGCCAGCAGCCCCGTCGAGACTACATCTTATAGCAATGAGCAGTTCTTC.

The chain recombines TRBV19 with TRBJ2-1; D gene unclear. CDR1 is LNHDA and CDR2 is SQIVND in the germline V gene (reference sequence). The CDR3 covers 13 residues. The V end lost 2 bases, the J end lost 6 bases, and 8 bases lay between the germline ends. The CDR3 region is CASSILTINEQFF. The CDR3 nucleotides read TGTGCCAGTAGTATATTAACGATCAATGAGCAGTTCTTC.

This clone was seen once. The V gene is TRBV7-8, the J gene TRBJ2-7, with D perhaps matching TRBD2 (6 bases). The V end was cut by 1 base, the J end by 5 bases, with 15 bases between. CDR1 is SGHVS, CDR2 FQNEAQ, per germline. The CDR3 is 15 residues long. CDR3 in amino acids: CASSLVELATHEQYF. The CDR3 DNA reads as TGTGCCAGCAGCTTAGTAGAACTAGCTACCCACGAGCAGTACTTC.

This sequence joins TRBV28 and TRBJ2-7; 13 bases match TRBD2. The J segment lost 7 bases and the V segment lost 3 bases, leaving 6 bases of the junction unmatched. The CDR3 consists of 15 residues. Germline CDR1 MDHEN, CDR2 SYDVKM. This CDR3 reads CASSFWTSGSGEQYF. The CDR3 nucleotides are TGTGCCAGCAGTTTTTGGACTAGCGGGAGTGGTGAGCAGTACTTC. The entire variable domain, with the rest obtained from reference TRBV28 and TRBJ2-7, is as follows: DVKVTQSSRYLVKRTGEKVFLECVQDMDHENMFWYRQDPGLGLRLIYFSYDVKMKEKGDIPEGYSVSREKKERFSLILESASTNQTSMYLCASSFWTSGSGEQYFGPGTRLTVT.

The chain recombines TRBV6-5 with TRBJ2-7, with 7 positions matching TRBD1. Trimming cost V 2 bases and J 6 bases; bases outside gene matches: 10. Germline CDR1 and CDR2: MNHEY and SVGAGI. CDR3 size: 15 residues. DNA of the CDR3: TGTGCCAGCAGTTACGGGCTACGGGACAGTGGCGAGCAGTACTTC. Protein product: CASSYGLRDSGEQYF.

The rearrangement joins TRBV7-9 to TRBJ1-1, with D unclear. V was trimmed by 5 bases and J by 5 bases, leaving 15 bases between them. The CDR3 covers 14 residues. In germline, CDR1 is SEHNR, CDR2 FQNEAQ (reference sequence). The DNA for the CDR3 is TGTGCCAGCAGCCAAACTGGGTCCAAGACTGAAGCTTTCTTT. Amino acids: CASSQTGSKTEAFF.

This chain links TRBV2 with TRBJ2-5, with a weak D call TRBD1 (6 bases). The germline V gene encodes CDR1 SNHLY and CDR2 FYNNEI. This CDR3 has 10 residues. The V gene lost 11 bases and the J gene lost 5 bases, with 9 bases spanning the gap. DNA for the CDR3: TGTGCCCGGCAGGGGGAGACCCAGTACTTC. Translated: CARQGETQYF.